Included here is one T cell receptor (beta chain) sequence, with context. This clonotype showed up many times. The antigen it binds to is not known. Base qualities are not recorded, but no much larger clone differs from it by a single base. The sample comes from a study of Graves' ophthalmopathy and Graves' hyperthyroidism (dated by TCRdb to 2016 to 2018). Looking at the study overall: Peripheral blood was collected before any treatment was given, at the time of initial diagnosis. Once sampling was done, hyperthyroidism patients were given methimazole at a starting dose of 30 mg daily, while ophthalmopathy patients were given high-dose intravenous methylprednisolone. The independent validation cohort included approximately 19 hyperthyroidism patients plus 17 patients who later progressed from hyperthyroidism to ophthalmopathy. A discovery set of about 99 patients (around 40 ophthalmopathy, some 58 stable hyperthyroidism) was enrolled to explore V-J signatures distinguishing ophthalmopathy from hyperthyroidism. To tell Graves' ophthalmopathy apart from Graves' hyperthyroidism, and to predict which patients would progress to ophthalmopathy, the study relied on TCR beta repertoire signatures. In total, 135 blood samples were TCR-sequenced: under 45 ophthalmopathy, approximately 80 hyperthyroidism and roughly 17 hyperthyroidism-to-ophthalmopathy patients. In roughly 6 hyperthyroidism patients, T-cell repertoires of thyroid tissue and blood were compared. General findings and caveats noted by the study authors: Among expanded thyroid clonotypes with frequency above 0.001, most also showed up in blood, which suggests that blood repertoires may reflect the thyroid immune response. No statistical method was used to predetermine the sample size, and group allocation was not hidden from the investigators. In validation, the model predicted ophthalmopathy progression with less than 71% sensitivity and 72.22% specificity; approximately 12 predicted patients were CT-confirmed with GO in a median of 6.5 months. The 13-signature model separated ophthalmopathy from stable hyperthyroidism with 85% to 90% sensitivity and roughly 84% specificity in cross-validation, and 80%/75% in the test set.

TCR beta CDR3 regions were amplified from RNA transcripts for repertoire sequencing. A first-round RT-PCR used HTBI primers with the Qiagen OneStep RT-PCR kit, followed by a second-round multiplex PCR, size selection and purification. Libraries were sequenced on an Illumina HiSeq2000 using paired-end 100 bp reads. Turning to the authors' computational methods: Reads were processed with SOAPnuke, discarding reads with adapters, uncalled bases, mean Phred below 15, or no exact constant-primer or identifier match. High-quality paired reads were merged with COPE v1.2.5. Clonotypes were defined as unique nucleotide sequences and were aligned to IMGT TRB V, D and J references using MiTCR v1.1. The analysis was limited to V-J combinations with a frequency above 0.0001, which together covered 99.2% of the repertoires. A TCR clonal expansion and chaos score per V-J combination was defined as the ratio of F50 clonal expansion to chaos observed in the TCRdist matrix. Welch's t-statistics and random forest were used to reduce the features to 10 to 15 V-J combinations, which were then used as input to a naive Bayes classifier. The Morisita-Horn index was used to measure how similar the thyroid and blood repertoires were. Through fastp at Q25 and MiXCR, TCRdb rebuilt clones from the public reads, retaining in-frame beta chains. Rows matching on CDR3 protein sequence are summarized as one entry with the most common DNA and genes. TCRdb, rather than the study authors, made the V and J calls. The sample table holds 600,000 to 950,000 distinct CDR3 sequences, of which 40% were seen once. 44% of the sample comes from the top ten.

Taken from the germline V gene (reference sequence), the CDR1 and CDR2 loops are DFQATT and SNEGSKA. At the junction V is shortened by 5 bases and J by 0 bases; bases outside the gene matches: 6. The CDR3 goes from the cysteine to the phenylalanine over 14 residues. The CDR3 DNA has 42 bases and is translated from base 1. Ophthalmopathy patients were characterized by moderately to severely active disease, a Clinical Activity Score of at least 3, a NOSPECS grade of at least 4, and a disease duration under 3 months. Anyone with other autoimmune diseases, uncontrolled infections, pregnancy or lactation was excluded from the study. Diagnosis relied on clinical symptoms, serum thyroxine, TRAb, thyroid ultrasound and orbital computed tomography. PBMCs were isolated from about 9 ml of fresh peripheral blood by Ficoll-Paque density gradient centrifugation. Total RNA was extracted with Trizol reagent and quality-checked on an Agilent 2100 Bioanalyzer.

Material: peripheral blood. The source of this sequence is an adult man with Graves' ophthalmopathy. The V gene is TRBV20-1 and the J gene is TRBJ1-1; 7 bases in the middle match TRBD1. The DNA sequence is given as TGCAGTGCTTCCGACGGGACAGTGAACACTGAAGCTTTCTTT. It codes for CSASDGTVNTEAFF.